This paragraph covers one T cell receptor beta chain sequence. The data derive from a study of blood T cell repertoires in COVID-19. As for the study in general: Spain, Italy and the United States supplied samples that represented acute and convalescent COVID-19. Sources were T cells, B-cell-depleted T cells, or PBMCs; the material itself was cDNA or gDNA.

Authors' processing steps: Nucleated cell counts were estimated from reference gene primer amplification. Produced via immunoSEQ multiplex PCR; TCRdb's table is partial and in-frame only. For V, J and clone size, that table is used; D and trimming come from the DNA. The sample holds about 120,000 clones, roughly 84% seen once. The sample taken for sequencing was peripheral blood. The receptor comes from a man in his fifties or sixties with acute or convalescent COVID-19.

Written as DNA, the CDR3 is TGCAGCGTCGCGCCGACGGCGACAGGGTCGTACGAAAAACTGTTTTTT. It specifies CSVAPTATGSYEKLFF. The chain combines TRBV29-1 with TRBJ1-4; 7 nucleotides match TRBD1. The germline V gene has CDR1 SQVTM and CDR2 ANQGSEA. The length of the CDR3 is 16 residues. J was trimmed by 8 bases and V by 6 bases; bases with no gene match: 18.